This entry lists 26 T cell receptor beta chains sequenced from one sample in a study of neurological immune-mediated disorders. TCRdb passed the 5' RACE reads through MiXCR, listing each CDR3 protein once. The data show about 50,000 distinct CDR3 sequences, around a tenth seen once. The sequenced material came from PBMCs. These receptors all come from a man between 70 and 80 years old with HTLV-1-associated myelopathy (HAM/TSP).

This clonotype is deemed medium-sized. The rearrangement uses TRBV20-1 and TRBJ1-5; no clear D. Germline V lookup: CDR1 DFQATT, CDR2 SNEGSKA (reference sequence). This CDR3 is built from 12 residues. Trimming left V 6 bases short and J 12 bases short, with 18 bases between. CDR3 nucleotides: TGCAGTGCCCCAGACCAATCATATATCCAGCATTTT. Translated, it gives CSAPDQSYIQHF.

The table lists this clonotype with many counts. The chain is built from TRBV11-1 and TRBJ2-7; tentative D call: TRBD1 (6 bases). Per the germline V gene, CDR1 is SGHAT and CDR2 is FQDESV (reference sequence). CDR3 length: 13 residues. V lost 1 base and J 6 bases, leaving 10 bases between the germline ends. CDR3 in DNA: TGTGCCAGCAGCTTAGACAGGGTTGGCGAGCAGTACTTC. It codes for CASSLDRVGEQYF.

Turning to this clonotype: Just one base apart from a much larger clone, this may be a read error. V gene TRBV7-9 combines with J gene TRBJ2-3, with a tentative D call TRBD2 (5 bases). Trimming removed 6 bases at V and 5 bases at J, with 18 bases between. The CDR3 runs to 15 residues. Germline V gives CDR1 SEHNR, CDR2 FQNEAQ (reference sequence). CDR3 DNA: TGTGCCAGCAGATTATTAAGAGGGTATGGAGATACGCAGTATTTT. Encoded protein: CASRLLRGYGDTQYF.

This clonotype was counted many times. The rearrangement links TRBV6-5 to TRBJ2-4; tentatively, D is TRBD2 (6 bases). Trimming stripped 0 bases from V and 1 base from J, with 10 bases between. The CDR3 extends over 16 amino acids. The germline V gene encodes CDR1 MNHEY and CDR2 SVGAGI. The CDR3 DNA reads as TGTGCCAGCAGTTACTCGACTGGGAGGGCCAAAAACATTCAGTACTTC. Amino acids: CASSYSTGRAKNIQYF.

This clonotype was found many times. The V and J genes are TRBV20-1 and TRBJ2-2; D remains unclear. Trimming took off 0 bases at V and 7 bases at J, with 6 bases between the two ends. This CDR3 region has 12 residues. Per the germline V gene, CDR1 is DFQATT and CDR2 is SNEGSKA (reference sequence). CDR3 in amino acids: CSARDGGGELFF. The CDR3 nucleotides read TGCAGTGCTAGAGATGGCGGCGGGGAGCTGTTTTTT.

The table lists this clonotype with many counts. The genes are TRBV6-1 and TRBJ1-1; TRBD1 matches at 7 bases. J was trimmed by 7 bases and V by 4 bases; bases with no gene match: 12. The CDR3 totals 15 residues. Per the germline V gene, CDR1 is MNHNS and CDR2 is SASEGT. DNA for the CDR3: TGTGCCAGCAGTGCCGAAGCGATCCAGGGGGGTGAAGCTTTCTTT. This sequence encodes CASSAEAIQGGEAFF.

This clonotype was seen more than once but under ten times. The rearrangement uses TRBV11-2 and TRBJ2-3; the match to TRBD2 covers 8 bases. From germline, CDR1 is SGHAT and CDR2 FQNNGV. Trimming took 5 bases from V and 7 from J; bases not matched to a gene: 17. The CDR3 runs to 17 residues. This chain's CDR3 is CASSPLLSGRALNTQYF. CDR3 nucleotide sequence: TGTGCCAGCAGCCCACTCCTCTCCGGGAGGGCCTTAAATACGCAGTATTTT.

This clonotype was seen repeatedly, ten times or more. The rearrangement uses TRBV7-3 and TRBJ2-1; 10 bases are shared with TRBD2. The junction had 11 bases not matched to a gene; V was cut back by 2 bases and J by 7 bases. This CDR3 region has 17 residues. Germline CDR1 and CDR2: SGHTA and FQGTGA. The CDR3 DNA reads as TGTGCCAGCAGCTTAGTTCACCCGGTGACTAGCGGGAATGAGCAGTTCTTC. It encodes CASSLVHPVTSGNEQFF. The full variable domain, with the rest looked up from reference TRBV7-3 and TRBJ2-1, is GAGVSQTPSNKVTEKGKYVELRCDPISGHTALYWYRQSLGQGPEFLIYFQGTGAADDSGLPNDRFFAVRPEGSVSTLKIQRTERGDSAVYLCASSLVHPVTSGNEQFFGPGTRLTVL.

In its sample, this clonotype was seen many times. The chain has TRBV28 and TRBJ2-1; D ambiguous. Germline V gene sequence: CDR1 MDHEN, CDR2 SYDVKM. V was cut by 6 bases and J by 7 bases, with 16 bases left in between. The CDR3 is made up of 14 amino acids. Here the CDR3 reads CASSRPSLRNEQFF. CDR3 DNA: TGTGCCAGCAGCCGTCCCTCTCTAAGGAATGAGCAGTTCTTC.

This clonotype was counted ten times or more. This rearrangement joins TRBV19 to TRBJ2-1; 7 bases fit TRBD1. The junction had 3 bases not matched to a gene; V was cut back by 7 bases and J by 3 bases. This CDR3 has 13 amino acids. CDR1 and CDR2 from the germline V gene are LNHDA and SQIVND (reference sequence). As DNA, the CDR3 is TGTGCCAGTAAGAGACAGGGCTACAATGAGCAGTTCTTC. Protein product: CASKRQGYNEQFF.

This clonotype has at least ten counts. This chain connects TRBV10-3 to TRBJ1-1, with unresolved D. V lost 3 bases to trimming and J lost 12 bases, with 14 bases between them. The CDR3 sequence is 12 residues long. The germline V gene has CDR1 ENHRY and CDR2 SYGVKD. CDR3 bases: TGTGCCATCAGTGAAGGAGGCCAGAAGACTTTCTTT. This translates into CAISEGGQKTFF.

This clonotype has at least ten counts. The chain employs TRBV20-1 and TRBJ2-1, with 7 bases aligning to TRBD2. The CDR3 contains 13 residues. V shed 8 bases, J shed 8 bases, and the junction held 12 bases outside the gene matches. Looked up from germline, CDR1 is DFQATT and CDR2 is SNEGSKA (reference sequence). The chain's CDR3 is CSPRKGRVDEQFF. In nucleotides, the CDR3 is TGCAGTCCCCGTAAGGGGAGGGTCGATGAGCAGTTCTTC.

This clonotype showed up many times. The V and J genes are TRBV20-1 and TRBJ2-1; TRBD2 matches 7 bases. V dropped 0 bases and J dropped 10; count of bases not matched to a gene: 15. Germline V gene data show CDR1 as DFQATT and CDR2 as SNEGSKA (reference sequence). This CDR3 has 16 amino acids. The CDR3 DNA sequence: TGCAGTGCTAGAGAGCGGCGGGAGAGGTGGAACAGGGAGCAGTTCTTC. It encodes CSARERRERWNREQFF.

The chain has TRBV15 and TRBJ2-7; D perhaps matches TRBD1 (6 bases). The CDR3 is 12 residues long. Trimming removed 6 bases at V and 10 bases at J, with 16 bases between. Germline loops: CDR1 LNHNV, CDR2 YYDKDF (reference sequence). The CDR3 loop reads CATSLGQYGQYF. CDR3 sequence (DNA): TGTGCCACCAGTCTTGGACAGTACGGACAGTACTTC.

This clonotype was found many times. The rearrangement links TRBV5-1 to TRBJ2-7; possible D gene TRBD2, 6 bases. The CDR3 covers 16 residues. Trimming cost V 0 bases and J 3 bases, with 16 bases left between them. The germline gives CDR1 SGHRS, CDR2 YFSETQ. CDR3 amino acids: CASSLGLASAGYEQYF. The DNA of the CDR3 is TGCGCCAGCAGCTTGGGTCTAGCTAGCGCGGGCTACGAGCAGTACTTC.

This clonotype has ten or more counts. The rearrangement links TRBV20-1 to TRBJ1-2, with D unresolved. Trimming removed 4 bases at V and 6 bases at J, with 9 bases between. This CDR3 spans 11 amino acids. CDR1 and CDR2 (germline): DFQATT, SNEGSKA (reference sequence). In DNA form, the CDR3 reads TGCAGTGCTAATTTCGGGAATGGCTACACCTTC. Translating it yields CSANFGNGYTF.

At least ten counts were recorded for this clonotype. This sequence joins TRBV4-3 and TRBJ1-2; the D gene is possibly TRBD1 (6 bases). Per germline, CDR1 LGHNA and CDR2 YSLEER. There are 16 residues in the CDR3. Trimming shortened V by 4 bases and J by 8 bases, and 23 bases separated the two germline ends. CDR3 sequence (DNA): TGCGCCAGCAGCCCGTTAGCCGACAGGCGCAAGGGAGGCTACACCTTC. Translation gives CASSPLADRRKGGYTF.

By its share, this clonotype is medium-sized. This rearrangement joins TRBV7-9 to TRBJ2-1; 8 bases fit TRBD1. With V trimmed by 6 bases and J by 9 bases, 7 bases remained unmatched. The CDR3 extends over 13 amino acids. CDR1 and CDR2 from the germline V gene are SEHNR and FQNEAQ (reference sequence). The CDR3 DNA is TGTGCCAGCAGTCCGGACAGGGCAGGTGAGCAGTTCTTC. Its translation: CASSPDRAGEQFF. The whole variable domain, remainder taken from reference TRBV7-9 and TRBJ2-1, is DTGVSQNPRHKITKRGQNVTFRCDPISEHNRLYWYRQTLGQGPEFLTYFQNEAQLEKSRLLSDRFSAERPKGSFSTLEIQRTEQGDSAMYLCASSPDRAGEQFFGPGTRLTVL.

This clonotype was recorded at least ten times. DNA of the CDR3: TGTGCCAGCAGTGCCTCGGACAGGCGAAATACGCAGTATTTT. Its protein product is CASSASDRRNTQYF. The chain employs TRBV12-3 or TRBV12-4 and TRBJ2-3; 7 bases are shared with TRBD1. The CDR3 consists of 14 residues. V was pared by 5 bases and J by 7 bases, with 9 bases of the junction left unmatched.

This clonotype came up many times. The chain uses TRBV10-3 and TRBJ2-1; D is perhaps TRBD2 (5 bases). There are 15 residues in the CDR3. V shed 6 bases and J shed 2 bases, with 14 bases lying between them. CDR1 ENHRY and CDR2 SYGVKD come from the germline V gene. The CDR3 region has the DNA TGTGCCATCAGGGAGGTCGAAAGCACCTACAATGAGCAGTTCTTC. It is translated as CAIREVESTYNEQFF.

This clonotype came up many times. The CDR3 spells CASSPGTRGDTQYF. The CDR3 DNA follows: TGTGCCAGCAGCCCCGGGACTAGGGGGGATACGCAGTATTTT. The genes are TRBV11-2 and TRBJ2-3; 8 bases align to TRBD2. The CDR3 totals 14 residues. V shed 5 bases and J 6 bases; nucleotides not matched to a gene: 7. Germline V gene lookup returns CDR1 SGHAT and CDR2 FQNNGV.

This clonotype was counted ten times or more. The chain recombines TRBV5-1 with TRBJ2-5, with D possibly TRBD1 on 6 matching bases. The CDR3 spans 14 residues. The V gene's germline CDR1 is SGHRS and CDR2 YFSETQ. V lost 2 bases to trimming and J lost 2 bases, with 10 bases between them. The DNA of the CDR3 is TGCGCCAGCAGCTTCTGGCAGGGGCAAGAGACCCAGTACTTC. Translation gives CASSFWQGQETQYF.

This clonotype was recorded at least ten times. This chain links TRBV5-1 with TRBJ2-2, with TRBD2 as a possible D gene (6 bases). With 6 bases removed from V and 4 bases from J, the gap between germline ends came to 13 bases. Germline CDR1 and CDR2: SGHRS and YFSETQ. The CDR3 has 14 residues. The CDR3 sequence is CASKENSGTGELFF. CDR3 coding DNA: TGCGCCAGCAAAGAAAATAGCGGCACCGGGGAGCTGTTTTTT.

This clonotype was observed at least ten times. V is TRBV7-3 and J is TRBJ2-7; 7 bases are shared with TRBD2. The CDR3 spans 15 residues. Trimming cost V 1 base and J 2 bases; bases outside gene matches: 5. CDR1 is SGHTA and CDR2 is FQGTGA in the germline V gene. CDR3 sequence: CASSLSASGTYEQYF. The CDR3 coding sequence is TGTGCCAGCAGCTTAAGCGCTAGCGGAACCTACGAGCAGTACTTC.

This clonotype was seen ten or more times. The chain joins TRBV4-2 to TRBJ1-3; D gene ambiguous. Germline CDR1 is LGHNA and CDR2 is YNFKEQ. The CDR3 sequence is 14 residues long. Trimming pared 4 bases from V and 1 base from J, leaving 8 bases between. DNA of the CDR3: TGTGCCAGCAGCCCGTTGGGGTCTGGAAACACCATATATTTT. The encoded protein is CASSPLGSGNTIYF.

This clonotype was seen repeatedly, ten times or more. V gene TRBV5-1 combines with J gene TRBJ2-1; D is possibly TRBD1 (5 bases). This CDR3 has 13 amino acids. The germline CDR1 and CDR2 sequences are SGHRS and YFSETQ. Trimming removed 5 bases at V and 0 bases at J, with 6 bases between. The CDR3 DNA follows: TGCGCCAGCAGGGGGCTCTCCTACAATGAGCAGTTCTTC. Translation gives CASRGLSYNEQFF.